The entry below describes one T cell receptor beta chain. Its antigen is as yet unknown. The sample is drawn from a study of vaccination and CD4 T cells after COVID-19. As for the study in general: Collection of post-vaccine samples followed dose two by a median roughly 72 days, spanning a range of 14 to 241.

An Oncomine TCR Beta short-read assay was used to sequence the DNA from cultured CD4+ T cells. Via MiXCR, TCRdb re-called the PCR reads, giving one row per CDR3 protein. The sample lists more than 6,500 distinct CDR3 sequences, under 55% occurring once. Treatment meaning: roughly nine-day PBMC culture with coronavirus spike peptide pools or control peptides (ViraFEST assay). Prior to the COVID-19 pandemic (2011-2018), the unexposed donor's CD4+ T cells were collected. ViraFEST used peptide pools to expand antigen-specific T cells, then sequenced TCRs. Following culture for over 9 days, CD4+ T cells were isolated by negative selection. Germline values: CDR1 SGHDT, CDR2 YYEEEE. V was cut by 3 bases and J by 2 bases, with 18 bases left in between. The CDR3 is made up of 17 amino acids.

The chain recombines TRBV5-6 with TRBJ1-3; a weak D match, TRBD1 (6 bases). The sample comprised CD4+ T cells from blood, cultured in vitro. The receptor's source is a human donor in good health. The CDR3 spells CASSSMKQGLAGNTIYF. In DNA, the CDR3 is TGTGCCAGCAGCTCCATGAAACAGGGCCTCGCTGGAAACACCATATATTTT.